This TCR beta chain appears in the sequencing data of a study of blood T cell repertoires in COVID-19. CDR1 GTSNPN and CDR2 SVGIG come from the germline V gene (reference sequence). CDR3 length equals 12 residues. Trimming cost V 5 bases and J 5 bases; bases outside gene matches: 6. Cohorts were based on clinical histories the participants reported. Assay: immunoSEQ multiplex PCR; the TCRdb copy retains only in-frame clones and omits some. This table holds about 180,000 clones, less than 90% found once. This chain connects TRBV30 to TRBJ2-7, with TRBD1 matching 7 bases. Sequencing input: PBMCs or T cells enriched from blood (not recorded which). The clonotype originates from a woman in her fifties or sixties who had recovered from COVID-19. The CDR3 region is CAWGTAAHEQYF. DNA for the CDR3: TGTGCCTGGGGGACAGCCGCCCACGAGCAGTACTTC.